The sequence of this T cell receptor beta chain was determined in a study of T-cell reconstitution after alpha-beta-depleted transplantation in children. This sample's TCRbeta library carried unique molecular identifier barcodes. MiXCR, applied by TCRdb to the PCR reads, yields one record per CDR3 protein. This table holds some 140,000 distinct CDR3 sequences, 8.5% to 10% found once. The CDR3 is made up of 14 amino acids. J lost 6 bases, V lost 2 bases, and 2 bases had no gene match. Germline V gene data show CDR1 as SGHAT and CDR2 as FQNNGV. This sequence joins TRBV11-2 and TRBJ2-1; 9 bases agree with TRBD2. The source material was PBMCs, mostly from graft donor cells, sampled 180 days after TCRalphabeta/CD19-depleted stem cell transplant. The TCR was taken from a girl younger than two who had a stem cell transplant for combined immunodeficiency, so the T cells may come from the graft donor. Here the CDR3 reads CASSLLAGSNEQFF. In DNA form, the CDR3 reads TGTGCCAGCAGCTTACTAGCGGGGTCCAATGAGCAGTTCTTC.